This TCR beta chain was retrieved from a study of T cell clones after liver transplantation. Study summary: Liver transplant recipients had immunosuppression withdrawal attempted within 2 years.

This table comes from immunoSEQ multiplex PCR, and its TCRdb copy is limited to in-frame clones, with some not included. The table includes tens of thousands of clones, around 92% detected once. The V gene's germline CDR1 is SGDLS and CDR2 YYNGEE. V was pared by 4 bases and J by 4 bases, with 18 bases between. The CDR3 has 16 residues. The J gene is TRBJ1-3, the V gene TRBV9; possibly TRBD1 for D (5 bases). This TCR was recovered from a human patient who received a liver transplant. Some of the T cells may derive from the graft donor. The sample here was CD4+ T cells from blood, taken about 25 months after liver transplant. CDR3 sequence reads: CASSNTDGGLGNTIYF. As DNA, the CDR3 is TGTGCCAGCAGCAACACCGATGGGGGTTTGGGAAACACCATATATTTT.